This T cell receptor (beta chain) is drawn from a study of blood T cell repertoires in COVID-19. Overall study: The United States, Italy and Spain provided the acute and convalescent COVID-19 samples. T cells, B-cell-depleted T cells, or PBMCs provided the cDNA or gDNA that served as material.

Sequenced by immunoSEQ multiplex PCR; TCRdb stores in-frame clones only, minus some. Of 290,000 or so clones in the sample, approximately 86% were seen once. Trimming cost V 2 bases and J 5 bases; bases outside gene matches: 8. Per germline, CDR1 SGHRS and CDR2 YFSETQ. This CDR3 contains 15 residues. Specimen: peripheral blood. This chain connects TRBV5-1 to TRBJ2-7, with 9 bases matching TRBD2. The receptor comes from a man aged 65 to 79 with acute or convalescent COVID-19. CDR3 loop: CASSLNPGLADEQYF. The CDR3 DNA follows: TGCGCCAGCAGCTTAAACCCGGGACTAGCCGACGAGCAGTACTTC.